The rows below give T cell receptor beta chains drawn from one sample of a study of neurological immune-mediated disorders. Each CDR3 protein is one row after TCRdb ran MiXCR on the 5' RACE reads. The data hold about 120,000 distinct CDR3 sequences, with about 3.4% observed a single time. The source material was PBMCs. All receptors derive from a woman aged 30 to 39 with multiple sclerosis. The CDR3 runs from the conserved cysteine through the conserved F or W. D genes are given only for firm matches. Clone size appears in some rows only: once, few, many, or a class for an expanded clone.

j_call: TRBJ2-7; clone_size: many; v_call: TRBV6-5; d_call: TRBD2; cdr3_aa: CASSTGGTIYEQYF; cdr3_nt: TGTGCCAGCAGTACGGGGGGTACGATCTACGAGCAGTACTTC
j_call: TRBJ1-6; clone_size: many; v_call: TRBV6-6; d_call: TRBD1; cdr3_aa: CASSKDREIRPLHF; cdr3_nt: TGTGCCAGCAGTAAGGACAGGGAGATAAGGCCCCTCCACTTT
j_call: TRBJ2-7; clone_size: many; v_call: TRBV20-1; d_call: -; cdr3_aa: CSARDPRGARTYEQYF; cdr3_nt: TGCAGTGCTAGAGATCCGAGGGGAGCGAGAACTTACGAGCAGTACTTC
j_call: TRBJ1-2; clone_size: many; v_call: TRBV3-1; d_call: TRBD1; cdr3_aa: CASSQGTGLYGYTF; cdr3_nt: TGTGCCAGCAGCCAGGGGACAGGGCTCTATGGCTACACCTTC
j_call: TRBJ1-2; clone_size: many; v_call: TRBV7-8; d_call: -; cdr3_aa: CASSPQGLHGYTF; cdr3_nt: TGTGCCAGCAGTCCGCAGGGATTACATGGCTACACCTTC
j_call: TRBJ1-1; clone_size: many; v_call: TRBV19; d_call: TRBD1; cdr3_aa: CATTRGPGGSPEAFF; cdr3_nt: TGTGCCACCACCCGCGGCCCAGGGGGTTCACCTGAAGCTTTCTTT
j_call: TRBJ1-5; clone_size: many; v_call: TRBV7-2; d_call: -; cdr3_aa: CASRVSNQPQHF; cdr3_nt: TGTGCCAGCAGGGTCAGCAATCAGCCCCAGCATTTT
j_call: TRBJ2-5; clone_size: many; v_call: TRBV10-3; d_call: -; cdr3_aa: CAISDFRGIQETQYF; cdr3_nt: TGTGCCATCAGTGATTTTAGAGGCATCCAAGAGACCCAGTACTTC
j_call: TRBJ1-6; clone_size: -; v_call: TRBV7-6; d_call: -; cdr3_aa: CASSWDRDSTLNF; cdr3_nt: TGTGCCAGCAGCTGGGACCGGGATTCAACCCTCAACTTT
j_call: TRBJ2-2; clone_size: many; v_call: TRBV7-2; d_call: -; cdr3_aa: CASTEFLGRQETGELFF; cdr3_nt: TGTGCCAGCACCGAGTTCCTTGGGCGGCAGGAAACCGGGGAGCTGTTTTTT
j_call: TRBJ1-1; clone_size: -; v_call: TRBV7-2; d_call: -; cdr3_aa: CASSQPGLAVEAFF; cdr3_nt: TGTGCCAGCAGCCAGCCTGGGTTGGCAGTAGAAGCTTTCTTT
j_call: TRBJ2-3; clone_size: few; v_call: TRBV20-1; d_call: TRBD2; cdr3_aa: CSLTSGSVTDTQYF; cdr3_nt: TGCAGCTTGACTAGCGGGAGTGTGACAGATACGCAGTATTTT
j_call: TRBJ1-2; clone_size: many; v_call: TRBV4-1; d_call: -; cdr3_aa: CASSQDWDQNYGYTF; cdr3_nt: TGCGCCAGCAGCCAAGATTGGGACCAGAACTATGGCTACACCTTC
j_call: TRBJ1-5; clone_size: many; v_call: TRBV20-1; d_call: TRBD1; cdr3_aa: CSAREGTGNNQPQHF; cdr3_nt: TGCAGTGCTAGAGAGGGGACAGGTAATAATCAGCCCCAGCATTTT
j_call: TRBJ1-2; clone_size: many; v_call: TRBV20-1; d_call: TRBD1; cdr3_aa: CSAPLVAGQGGLYGYTF; cdr3_nt: TGCAGTGCCCCTCTCGTTGCTGGACAGGGGGGACTTTATGGCTACACCTTC
j_call: TRBJ2-1; clone_size: many; v_call: TRBV6-1; d_call: TRBD2; cdr3_aa: CASAYYGASGTPTYNEQFF; cdr3_nt: TGTGCCAGCGCCTACTATGGGGCTAGCGGGACCCCGACCTACAATGAGCAGTTCTTC
j_call: TRBJ2-5; clone_size: many; v_call: TRBV20-1; d_call: -; cdr3_aa: CSASGSGRTQYF; cdr3_nt: TGCAGTGCTAGTGGGTCAGGGAGGACCCAGTACTTC
j_call: TRBJ1-2; clone_size: many; v_call: TRBV12-3/TRBV12-4; d_call: -; cdr3_aa: CASSQIRGDNYGYTF; cdr3_nt: TGTGCCAGCAGTCAGATACGTGGGGATAACTATGGCTACACCTTC
j_call: TRBJ2-2; clone_size: many; v_call: TRBV12-3/TRBV12-4; d_call: -; cdr3_aa: CASSLAENTGELFF; cdr3_nt: TGTGCCAGCAGTTTGGCGGAGAACACCGGGGAGCTGTTTTTT
j_call: TRBJ2-3; clone_size: many; v_call: TRBV5-1; d_call: -; cdr3_aa: CASSLARGALSDTQYF; cdr3_nt: TGCGCCAGCAGCTTGGCCAGGGGTGCCCTTTCAGATACGCAGTATTTT
j_call: TRBJ1-2; clone_size: many; v_call: TRBV29-1; d_call: TRBD1; cdr3_aa: CSVSKGTVNYGYTF; cdr3_nt: TGCAGCGTTTCAAAGGGGACAGTAAACTATGGCTACACCTTC
j_call: TRBJ1-5; clone_size: many; v_call: TRBV4-3; d_call: TRBD1; cdr3_aa: CASSQEHRGNQPQHF; cdr3_nt: TGCGCCAGCAGCCAAGAGCACAGGGGTAATCAGCCCCAGCATTTT
j_call: TRBJ1-2; clone_size: many; v_call: TRBV5-6; d_call: TRBD1; cdr3_aa: CASNAGGAHGYGYTF; cdr3_nt: TGTGCCAGCAACGCAGGGGGGGCGCATGGCTATGGCTACACCTTC
j_call: TRBJ2-3; clone_size: -; v_call: TRBV10-1; d_call: TRBD2; cdr3_aa: CASSSTSGGHGGDTQYF; cdr3_nt: TGCGCCAGCAGTTCAACTAGCGGGGGCCACGGGGGAGATACGCAGTATTTT
j_call: TRBJ2-1; clone_size: many; v_call: TRBV12-3/TRBV12-4; d_call: -; cdr3_aa: CASSLGVPSYNEQFF; cdr3_nt: TGTGCCAGCAGTTTAGGGGTCCCCTCCTACAATGAGCAGTTCTTC
j_call: TRBJ2-5; clone_size: -; v_call: TRBV10-3; d_call: -; cdr3_aa: CAISDFRGIQENQYF; cdr3_nt: TGTGCCATCAGTGATTTTAGAGGCATCCAAGAGAACCAGTACTTC
j_call: TRBJ1-5; clone_size: many; v_call: TRBV7-9; d_call: -; cdr3_aa: CASSLEGSQPQHF; cdr3_nt: TGTGCCAGCAGCTTGGAGGGTAGTCAGCCCCAGCATTTT
j_call: TRBJ2-1; clone_size: many; v_call: TRBV24-1; d_call: -; cdr3_aa: CATSDSQGRSSYNEQFF; cdr3_nt: TGTGCCACCAGTGATAGTCAGGGGCGCAGCTCCTACAATGAGCAGTTCTTC
j_call: TRBJ2-5; clone_size: -; v_call: TRBV9; d_call: -; cdr3_aa: CASGDGGGTQYF; cdr3_nt: TGTGCCAGCGGTGACGGAGGGGGGACCCAGTACTTC
j_call: TRBJ1-2; clone_size: many; v_call: TRBV4-1; d_call: TRBD1; cdr3_aa: CASSPTGPPEDYGYTF; cdr3_nt: TGCGCCAGCAGCCCGACAGGGCCCCCCGAGGACTATGGCTACACCTTC
j_call: TRBJ1-1; clone_size: few; v_call: TRBV12-3/TRBV12-4; d_call: -; cdr3_aa: CASSSSEAGGWIAFF; cdr3_nt: TGTGCCAGCAGTTCCTCCGAAGCGGGGGGATGGATAGCTTTCTTT
j_call: TRBJ2-7; clone_size: many; v_call: TRBV19; d_call: -; cdr3_aa: CASSIIYLSEQYF; cdr3_nt: TGTGCCAGTAGTATAATCTATTTGAGCGAGCAGTACTTC
j_call: TRBJ2-3; clone_size: many; v_call: TRBV12-3/TRBV12-4; d_call: -; cdr3_aa: CASTSGLFPTSTDTQYF; cdr3_nt: TGTGCCAGCACCTCGGGCCTATTCCCCACTAGCACAGATACGCAGTATTTT
j_call: TRBJ2-2; clone_size: many; v_call: TRBV12-3/TRBV12-4; d_call: -; cdr3_aa: CASSFMDTGELFF; cdr3_nt: TGTGCCAGCAGTTTCATGGACACCGGGGAGCTGTTTTTT
j_call: TRBJ2-3; clone_size: many; v_call: TRBV20-1; d_call: -; cdr3_aa: CSASIGRTTDTQYF; cdr3_nt: TGCAGTGCTAGTATTGGACGGACCACAGATACGCAGTATTTT
j_call: TRBJ2-5; clone_size: many; v_call: TRBV24-1; d_call: TRBD1; cdr3_aa: CATSPGQQETQYF; cdr3_nt: TGTGCCACCAGCCCGGGACAGCAAGAGACCCAGTACTTC
j_call: TRBJ2-7; clone_size: many; v_call: TRBV20-1; d_call: TRBD1; cdr3_aa: CSASTGAGGAMGRSYEQYF; cdr3_nt: TGCAGTGCTTCAACCGGGGCAGGGGGCGCGATGGGTCGGTCCTACGAGCAGTACTTC
j_call: TRBJ1-2; clone_size: many; v_call: TRBV7-9; d_call: -; cdr3_aa: CASSYPLDTNYGYTF; cdr3_nt: TGTGCCAGCAGCTACCCTCTTGACACCAACTATGGCTACACCTTC
j_call: TRBJ2-7; clone_size: many; v_call: TRBV20-1; d_call: TRBD2; cdr3_aa: CSAGRITSGDYEQYF; cdr3_nt: TGCAGTGCTGGACGGATCACTAGCGGCGACTACGAGCAGTACTTC
j_call: TRBJ2-1; clone_size: many; v_call: TRBV7-9; d_call: TRBD2; cdr3_aa: CASSSPRGGPPDEQFF; cdr3_nt: TGTGCCAGCAGCTCCCCCCGCGGGGGGCCTCCGGATGAGCAGTTCTTC
j_call: TRBJ2-7; clone_size: many; v_call: TRBV15; d_call: -; cdr3_aa: CATSGRSSYEQYF; cdr3_nt: TGTGCCACCAGCGGCAGAAGCTCCTACGAGCAGTACTTC
j_call: TRBJ2-7; clone_size: many; v_call: TRBV2; d_call: -; cdr3_aa: CASSEWQVNEQYF; cdr3_nt: TGTGCCAGCAGTGAGTGGCAGGTGAACGAGCAGTACTTC
j_call: TRBJ1-1; clone_size: many; v_call: TRBV12-3/TRBV12-4; d_call: TRBD1; cdr3_aa: CASSPDRVAPEAFF; cdr3_nt: TGTGCCAGCAGTCCTGACAGGGTAGCCCCTGAAGCTTTCTTT
j_call: TRBJ2-1; clone_size: many; v_call: TRBV5-6; d_call: -; cdr3_aa: CASSLGLATNEQFF; cdr3_nt: TGTGCCAGCAGCTTGGGGCTAGCGACCAATGAGCAGTTCTTC
j_call: TRBJ1-1; clone_size: few; v_call: TRBV6-5; d_call: -; cdr3_aa: CASSLGWAEAFF; cdr3_nt: TGTGCCAGCAGCTTGGGATGGGCTGAAGCTTTCTTT
j_call: TRBJ1-1; clone_size: many; v_call: TRBV27; d_call: -; cdr3_aa: CASSGRTMNTEAFF; cdr3_nt: TGTGCCAGCAGTGGCCGGACCATGAACACTGAAGCTTTCTTT
j_call: TRBJ2-7; clone_size: many; v_call: TRBV20-1; d_call: -; cdr3_aa: CSARPLRRSYEQYF; cdr3_nt: TGCAGTGCTAGACCTCTCCGACGGTCCTACGAGCAGTACTTC
j_call: TRBJ2-1; clone_size: many; v_call: TRBV20-1; d_call: -; cdr3_aa: CSARALREKTYNEQFF; cdr3_nt: TGCAGTGCTAGAGCTCTCAGAGAAAAGACCTACAATGAGCAGTTCTTC
j_call: TRBJ1-1; clone_size: many; v_call: TRBV15; d_call: -; cdr3_aa: CATSRDPDSPTRETFF; cdr3_nt: TGTGCCACCAGCAGAGATCCGGACAGCCCCACCCGCGAGACTTTCTTT
j_call: TRBJ1-2; clone_size: many; v_call: TRBV7-9; d_call: -; cdr3_aa: CASSLEVPADTF; cdr3_nt: TGTGCCAGCAGCTTAGAGGTTCCCGCGGACACCTTC
j_call: TRBJ2-3; clone_size: many; v_call: TRBV20-1; d_call: TRBD2; cdr3_aa: CSARLAGVGDTQYF; cdr3_nt: TGCAGTGCTCGACTAGCGGGGGTGGGAGATACGCAGTATTTT